This is a list of T cell receptor beta chains from one sample in a study of PD-1 blockade in classical Hodgkin lymphoma. This table comes from immunoSEQ multiplex PCR, and its TCRdb copy is limited to in-frame clones, with some not included. The data hold 25,000 to 35,000 clones, with roughly 70% observed a single time. This specimen consisted of peripheral blood mononuclear cells (PBMCs), obtained before the second cycle of nivolumab. These receptors were collected from a human donor with classical Hodgkin lymphoma. Each CDR3 is given with its conserved first and last residue. The order of the fields is J gene, clone size, CDR3 length, D gene, V gene, CDR3 protein, CDR3 DNA. The D gene is left open where the match is weak. Rows may omit the clone size; those that give it use once, few, many or a size class.

j_call: TRBJ2-3
clone_size: few
cdr3_length: 16
d_call: .
v_call: TRBV21-1
cdr3_aa: CASSKGDRVDSDTQYF
cdr3_nt: TGTGCCAGCAGCAAAGGGGACAGGGTAGATTCGGATACGCAGTATTTT

j_call: TRBJ1-2
clone_size: once
cdr3_length: 13
d_call: .
v_call: TRBV19
cdr3_aa: CASSILENYGYTF
cdr3_nt: TGTGCCAGTAGTATCTTGGAAAACTATGGCTACACCTTC

j_call: TRBJ2-6
clone_size: .
cdr3_length: 14
d_call: .
v_call: TRBV7-9
cdr3_aa: CASSLGVGANVLTF
cdr3_nt: TGTGCCAGCAGCTTAGGGGTTGGGGCCAACGTCCTGACTTTC

j_call: TRBJ2-7
clone_size: .
cdr3_length: 13
d_call: .
v_call: TRBV28
cdr3_aa: CASSFFSNSEQYF
cdr3_nt: TGTGCCAGCAGTTTCTTCAGCAACTCCGAGCAGTACTTC

j_call: TRBJ2-2
clone_size: .
cdr3_length: 18
d_call: TRBD2
v_call: TRBV19
cdr3_aa: CASSKGAKGLARTGELFF
cdr3_nt: TGTGCCAGTAGTAAGGGGGCTAAGGGACTAGCCAGGACCGGGGAGCTGTTTTTT

j_call: TRBJ1-1
clone_size: .
cdr3_length: 17
d_call: TRBD1
v_call: TRBV28
cdr3_aa: CASSFFVLGQRTTEAFF
cdr3_nt: TGTGCCAGCAGTTTTTTTGTGCTGGGACAGCGGACCACTGAAGCTTTCTTT

j_call: TRBJ1-1
clone_size: .
cdr3_length: 14
d_call: .
v_call: TRBV5-6
cdr3_aa: CASSFLDRNTEAFF
cdr3_nt: TGTGCCAGCAGCTTCCTTGACAGAAACACTGAAGCTTTCTTT

j_call: TRBJ1-2
clone_size: .
cdr3_length: 16
d_call: .
v_call: TRBV5-1
cdr3_aa: CASSLLSLPGDYGYTF
cdr3_nt: TGCGCCAGCAGCTTGTTAAGCCTGCCGGGGGACTATGGCTACACCTTC

j_call: TRBJ2-7
clone_size: .
cdr3_length: 13
d_call: TRBD1
v_call: TRBV30
cdr3_aa: CAWRWDRGYEQYF
cdr3_nt: TGTGCCTGGAGATGGGACAGGGGCTACGAGCAGTACTTC

j_call: TRBJ2-7
clone_size: .
cdr3_length: 11
d_call: .
v_call: TRBV29-1
cdr3_aa: CSVEQAYEQYF
cdr3_nt: TGCAGCGTTGAGCAGGCCTACGAGCAGTACTTC

j_call: TRBJ2-7
clone_size: .
cdr3_length: 13
d_call: .
v_call: TRBV5-1
cdr3_aa: CASSGLTGLEQYF
cdr3_nt: TGCGCCAGCAGCGGGCTAACAGGCTTGGAGCAGTACTTC

j_call: TRBJ1-2
clone_size: .
cdr3_length: 13
d_call: TRBD1
v_call: TRBV28
cdr3_aa: CASSVGGDYGYTF
cdr3_nt: TGTGCCAGCAGCGTAGGGGGCGACTATGGCTACACCTTC

j_call: TRBJ1-5
clone_size: .
cdr3_length: 14
d_call: .
v_call: TRBV7-9
cdr3_aa: CASSLGQGNQPQHF
cdr3_nt: TGTGCCAGCAGCTTAGGGCAGGGCAATCAGCCCCAGCATTTT

j_call: TRBJ2-3
clone_size: .
cdr3_length: 12
d_call: .
v_call: TRBV7-2
cdr3_aa: CASSLGRNTQYF
cdr3_nt: TGTGCCAGCAGCTTAGGACGGAATACGCAGTATTTT

j_call: TRBJ1-3
clone_size: few
cdr3_length: 15
d_call: .
v_call: TRBV2
cdr3_aa: CASRPDGTSGNTIYF
cdr3_nt: TGTGCCAGCAGACCGGACGGGACCTCTGGAAACACCATATATTTT

j_call: TRBJ1-1
clone_size: .
cdr3_length: 15
d_call: TRBD1
v_call: TRBV28
cdr3_aa: CANRRTGVRSTEAFF
cdr3_nt: TGTGCCAACCGACGGACAGGGGTTCGGAGCACTGAAGCTTTCTTT

j_call: TRBJ2-5
clone_size: .
cdr3_length: 15
d_call: .
v_call: TRBV4-1
cdr3_aa: CASSQDRALQETQYF
cdr3_nt: TGCGCCAGCAGCCAAGATAGGGCCCTTCAAGAGACCCAGTACTTC

j_call: TRBJ1-1
clone_size: once
cdr3_length: 14
d_call: .
v_call: TRBV7-9
cdr3_aa: CASSFANRVTEAFF
cdr3_nt: TGTGCCAGCAGCTTCGCGAACAGGGTGACTGAAGCTTTCTTT

j_call: TRBJ2-1
clone_size: .
cdr3_length: 14
d_call: .
v_call: TRBV10-2
cdr3_aa: CASSDAGNYNEQFF
cdr3_nt: TGCGCCAGCAGTGATGCGGGGAACTACAATGAGCAGTTCTTC

j_call: TRBJ1-6
clone_size: .
cdr3_length: 15
d_call: .
v_call: TRBV2
cdr3_aa: CASKGGRGENSPLHF
cdr3_nt: TGTGCCAGCAAAGGGGGTAGGGGAGAGAATTCACCCCTCCACTTT

j_call: TRBJ2-2
clone_size: .
cdr3_length: 14
d_call: TRBD1
v_call: TRBV25-1
cdr3_aa: CASSENRGGGELFF
cdr3_nt: TGTGCCAGCAGCGAAAACAGGGGTGGCGGGGAGCTGTTTTTT

j_call: TRBJ2-3
clone_size: .
cdr3_length: 18
d_call: TRBD2
v_call: TRBV19
cdr3_aa: CASSTPPGTSGSTDTQYF
cdr3_nt: TGTGCCAGTAGTACCCCCCCCGGGACTAGCGGTAGCACAGATACGCAGTATTTT

j_call: TRBJ1-2
clone_size: .
cdr3_length: 13
d_call: TRBD1
v_call: TRBV19
cdr3_aa: CASSWDRGYGYTF
cdr3_nt: TGTGCCAGTAGTTGGGACAGGGGCTATGGCTACACCTTC

j_call: TRBJ2-4
clone_size: .
cdr3_length: 14
d_call: .
v_call: TRBV19
cdr3_aa: CASSFLGQENIQYF
cdr3_nt: TGTGCCAGTAGTTTTCTCGGACAAGAAAACATTCAGTACTTC

j_call: TRBJ1-5
clone_size: .
cdr3_length: 14
d_call: TRBD1
v_call: TRBV6-6
cdr3_aa: CASSRDRVDQPQHF
cdr3_nt: TGTGCCAGCAGTCGGGACAGGGTGGATCAGCCCCAGCATTTT

j_call: TRBJ1-6
clone_size: once
cdr3_length: 15
d_call: TRBD1
v_call: TRBV27
cdr3_aa: CASRRDRVDNSPLHF
cdr3_nt: TGTGCCAGCAGAAGGGACAGGGTAGATAATTCACCCCTCCACTTT

j_call: TRBJ1-1
clone_size: few
cdr3_length: 12
d_call: .
v_call: TRBV29-1
cdr3_aa: CSATRARTEAFF
cdr3_nt: TGCAGCGCTACAAGGGCGCGCACTGAAGCTTTCTTT

j_call: TRBJ1-3
clone_size: few
cdr3_length: 21
d_call: .
v_call: TRBV5-1
cdr3_aa: CASSLRWNKSWFKASGNTIYF
cdr3_nt: TGCGCCAGCAGCCTAAGGTGGAATAAGTCTTGGTTTAAAGCATCTGGAAACACCATATATTTT

j_call: TRBJ1-5
clone_size: .
cdr3_length: 16
d_call: .
v_call: TRBV7-2
cdr3_aa: CASSQAGVGVNQPQHF
cdr3_nt: TGTGCCAGCAGCCAGGCAGGGGTGGGGGTCAATCAGCCCCAGCATTTT

j_call: TRBJ1-3
clone_size: .
cdr3_length: 12
d_call: .
v_call: TRBV19
cdr3_aa: CASSVSGNTIYF
cdr3_nt: TGTGCCAGTAGTGTCTCTGGGAACACCATATATTTT

j_call: TRBJ2-6
clone_size: .
cdr3_length: 18
d_call: TRBD1
v_call: TRBV19
cdr3_aa: CASSIRDSLKAGANVLTF
cdr3_nt: TGTGCCAGTAGTATCCGGGACAGTCTTAAGGCTGGGGCCAACGTCCTGACTTTC

j_call: TRBJ1-5
clone_size: .
cdr3_length: 14
d_call: .
v_call: TRBV4-1
cdr3_aa: CASSQVSVQQPQHF
cdr3_nt: TGCGCCAGCAGCCAAGTCTCAGTACAGCAGCCCCAGCATTTT

j_call: TRBJ2-2
clone_size: .
cdr3_length: 16
d_call: TRBD1
v_call: TRBV6-6
cdr3_aa: CASSAPGTGVSGELFF
cdr3_nt: TGTGCCAGCAGTGCCCCCGGGACAGGTGTTTCTGGGGAGCTGTTTTTT

j_call: TRBJ2-2
clone_size: .
cdr3_length: 14
d_call: .
v_call: TRBV6-1
cdr3_aa: CASSRDFDTGELFF
cdr3_nt: TGTGCCAGCAGCCGGGACTTCGACACCGGGGAGCTGTTTTTT

j_call: TRBJ2-2
clone_size: once
cdr3_length: 17
d_call: .
v_call: TRBV5-6
cdr3_aa: CASAHRPGHTNTGELFF
cdr3_nt: TGTGCCAGCGCACACAGGCCGGGACACACGAACACCGGGGAGCTGTTTTTT

j_call: TRBJ1-1
clone_size: .
cdr3_length: 13
d_call: .
v_call: TRBV28
cdr3_aa: CASIPGGWTEAFF
cdr3_nt: TGTGCCAGCATCCCGGGGGGATGGACTGAAGCTTTCTTT

j_call: TRBJ1-1
clone_size: .
cdr3_length: 14
d_call: .
v_call: TRBV19
cdr3_aa: CASSIRGMNTEAFF
cdr3_nt: TGTGCCAGTAGTATTCGGGGGATGAACACTGAAGCTTTCTTT

j_call: TRBJ2-1
clone_size: .
cdr3_length: 15
d_call: TRBD2
v_call: TRBV5-1
cdr3_aa: CASSSRLAGGGEQFF
cdr3_nt: TGCGCCAGCAGCTCCCGACTAGCGGGAGGGGGGGAGCAGTTCTTC

j_call: TRBJ1-1
clone_size: .
cdr3_length: 14
d_call: TRBD1
v_call: TRBV28
cdr3_aa: CASNTGGIGTEAFF
cdr3_nt: TGTGCCAGCAATACAGGGGGAATAGGAACTGAAGCTTTCTTT

j_call: TRBJ2-3
clone_size: .
cdr3_length: 15
d_call: .
v_call: TRBV7-2
cdr3_aa: CASSLGPPGADTQYF
cdr3_nt: TGTGCCAGCAGCCTTGGGCCCCCTGGGGCAGATACGCAGTATTTT

j_call: TRBJ1-1
clone_size: .
cdr3_length: 14
d_call: TRBD1
v_call: TRBV5-1
cdr3_aa: CASSSTGVGTEAFF
cdr3_nt: TGCGCCAGCAGCTCGACAGGGGTTGGGACTGAAGCTTTCTTT

j_call: TRBJ1-5
clone_size: .
cdr3_length: 15
d_call: .
v_call: TRBV5-4
cdr3_aa: CASSKGQASNQPQHF
cdr3_nt: TGTGCCAGCAGCAAAGGACAAGCGAGCAATCAGCCCCAGCATTTT